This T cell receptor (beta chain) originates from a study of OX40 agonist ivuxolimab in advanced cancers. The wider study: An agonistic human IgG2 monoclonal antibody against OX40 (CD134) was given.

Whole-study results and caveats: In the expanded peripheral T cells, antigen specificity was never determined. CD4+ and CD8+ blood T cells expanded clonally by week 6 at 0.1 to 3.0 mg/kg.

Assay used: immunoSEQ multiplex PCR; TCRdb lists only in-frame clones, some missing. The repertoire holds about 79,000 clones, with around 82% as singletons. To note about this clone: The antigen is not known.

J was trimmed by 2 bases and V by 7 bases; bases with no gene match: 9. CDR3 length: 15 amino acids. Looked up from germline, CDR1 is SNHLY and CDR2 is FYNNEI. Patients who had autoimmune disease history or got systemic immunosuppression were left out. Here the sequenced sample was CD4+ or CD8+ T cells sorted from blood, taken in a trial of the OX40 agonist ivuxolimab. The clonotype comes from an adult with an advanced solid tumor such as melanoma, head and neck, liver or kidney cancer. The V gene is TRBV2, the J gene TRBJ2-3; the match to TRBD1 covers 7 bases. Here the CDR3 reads CASTPSGGPTDTQYF. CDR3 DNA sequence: TGTGCCAGCACCCCGTCAGGGGGTCCCACAGATACGCAGTATTTT.